This T cell receptor (beta chain) was sequenced in a study of blood T cell repertoires in COVID-19. Study-wide context: Spain, Italy and the United States supplied samples that represented acute and convalescent COVID-19.

For this clone: One end of the junction fails to match germline, which may point to a read error.

Across about two dozen US areas, participants ranged in age from about 18 to 89 years. Source study methods: It was from reference gene primer amplification that nucleated cell counts were estimated. Here immunoSEQ multiplex PCR was the method, and the copy in TCRdb shows in-frame clones only, minus some. For V, J and clone size, that table is used; D and trimming come from the DNA. The table shows some 260,000 clones, with 80% to 90% occurring only once. CDR1 and CDR2 (germline): SGHRS, YFSETQ. This CDR3 contains 19 residues. This receptor was identified in a man aged 30 to 39 with acute COVID-19. The V gene is TRBV5-1, the J gene TRBJ1-6, with TRBD1 as a possible D gene (6 bases). The source material was PBMCs or T cells enriched from blood (not recorded which). The CDR3 sequence is CASSLAPAGATRTNSPLHF. CDR3 DNA: TGTGCCAGCAGCTTGGCCCCCGCAGGGGCGACCAGAACCAATTCACCCCTCCACTTT.